These 6 T cell receptor beta chains were all obtained from the same sample, sequenced in a study of response to subunit inactivated influenza vaccine. TCRdb ran MiXCR on the RT-PCR reads and lists one entry per CDR3 protein. The table includes about 520,000 distinct CDR3 sequences, roughly 23% detected once. The sequences come from CD4+ T cells sorted from PBMCs, collected roughly 5 days after vaccination. These receptors were obtained from a man aged 45-65 years who received an inactivated influenza vaccine.

This clonotype showed up many times. The J gene is TRBJ2-3, the V gene TRBV5-1; D not resolved. This CDR3 is 14 amino acids long. Trimming removed 2 bases at V and 0 bases at J, with 7 bases between. The germline V gene has CDR1 SGHRS and CDR2 YFSETQ. The CDR3 DNA follows: TGCGCCAGCAGCTTAGGACCAAGCACAGATACGCAGTATTTT. It yields the protein CASSLGPSTDTQYF.

This rearrangement joins TRBV28 to TRBJ2-5; TRBD2 matches 11 bases. CDR1 and CDR2 from the germline V gene are MDHEN and SYDVKM. The trim removed 5 bases at V and 4 bases at J, leaving 6 bases unmatched. The CDR3 is 15 residues long. CDR3 in DNA: TGTGCCAGCAGTACCACTAGCGGGAGTTTAGAGACCCAGTACTTC. It specifies CASSTTSGSLETQYF.

The rearrangement joins TRBV4-3 to TRBJ2-2; 7 bases map to TRBD2. The germline V gene encodes CDR1 LGHNA and CDR2 YSLEER. CDR3 length: 16 amino acids. Trimming cost V 4 bases and J 3 bases; bases outside gene matches: 8. For the CDR3, the DNA is TGCGCCAGCAGCCTCACGCCGGGAGGCGACACCGGGGAGCTGTTTTTT. It specifies CASSLTPGGDTGELFF.

This chain links TRBV20-1 with TRBJ1-1, with D maybe TRBD1 (5 bases). This CDR3 contains 12 residues. Deletions cut 3 bases from V and 4 bases from J, with 9 bases between. Per the germline V gene, CDR1 is DFQATT and CDR2 is SNEGSKA (reference sequence). DNA for the CDR3: TGCAGTGCTAGTCAGGGAAGCACTGAAGCTTTCTTT. Its translation is CSASQGSTEAFF.

The chain has TRBV28 and TRBJ2-2; TRBD1 might be the D (6 bases). Germline V gene sequence: CDR1 MDHEN, CDR2 SYDVKM. V dropped 8 bases and J dropped 5 bases, with 9 bases sitting between them. The CDR3 loop spans 12 amino acids. CDR3 residues: CASQGWTGELFF. The CDR3 coding sequence is TGTGCCAGCCAGGGGTGGACCGGGGAGCTGTTTTTT.

This rearrangement joins TRBV6-1 to TRBJ2-1; 14 positions match TRBD2. V trimming: 5 bases; J trimming: 0 bases; junction bases outside the gene matches: 9. The CDR3 spans 19 residues. Per germline, CDR1 MNHNS and CDR2 SASEGT. CDR3 in amino acids: CASSLMGTSGSPSYNEQFF. DNA for the CDR3: TGTGCCAGCAGTCTCATGGGGACTAGCGGGAGTCCCTCCTACAATGAGCAGTTCTTC.